This T cell receptor beta chain was identified during a study of CD8+CD57+ T cells in acquired aplastic anemia. Genomic DNA templated the TCR beta VDJ and CDR3 profiling. One entry per CDR3 protein, called by TCRdb with MiXCR from the reads. There are 180,000 or so distinct CDR3 sequences in the sample; 40% to 55% occur only once, and 2.9% lies in the top ten. The CDR3 is 15 residues long. The V gene lost 0 bases and the J gene lost 5 bases, with 13 bases spanning the gap. Germline loops: CDR1 MGHRA, CDR2 YSYEKL. The chain has TRBV4-1 and TRBJ1-1; weak D call: TRBD1 (5 bases). Source material: sorted CD4+, CD8+, or CD8+CD57+ T cells (not recorded which) from PBMCs. This TCR was sampled from a human donor in good health. The CDR3 DNA reads TGCGCCAGCAGCCAAGAAACTGGCAGGGAGACTGAAGCTTTCTTT. Translation gives CASSQETGRETEAFF.